A single sample gave rise to the 6 T cell receptor beta chains below, sequenced in a study of CXCR3-negative and CXCR3-positive naive CD8 T cells. The authors prepared UMI-labeled TRB cDNA libraries by 5' RACE. TCRdb re-called the 5' RACE reads, yielding one record per CDR3 amino acid sequence without DNA. The table for this sample gives 55,000 to 70,000 distinct CDR3 sequences. Whole-study findings and limits: Naive CXCR3-positive cells had TRB CDR3s more hydrophobic than those of CXCR3-negative naive cells.

The antigens for these receptors are not known. The sequenced material came from naive CXCR3+ CD8+ T cells from blood. Subset meaning: CD45RO-CCR7+CD27+CD95- naive CD8+ T cells expressing CXCR3 (TNR3+). The receptors were sampled from a human donor in good health. Some clones in this sample may be carry-over from other donors' samples.

The CDR3 spells CAIGRLAANNLPYEQYF. V usage is TRBV10-3 and J usage is TRBJ2-7; the D gene TCRdb calls, TRBD2, cannot be checked with no DNA. The CDR3 covers 17 residues. The germline V gene has CDR1 ENHRY and CDR2 SYGVKD.

V is TRBV29-1 and J is TRBJ2-2; TCRdb reports TRBD2, a call that lacks DNA to check it against. Germline assignment: CDR1 SQVTM and CDR2 ANQGSEA. The CDR3 covers 15 residues. This CDR3 is CSVDLAGGRTGELFF.

The chain's CDR3 is CASSPKGPLRQPQHF. The gene calls are TRBV7-9 and TRBJ1-5. The CDR3 runs 15 residues. Germline loops: CDR1 SEHNR, CDR2 FQNEAQ (reference sequence).

The V gene is TRBV29-1, the J gene TRBJ2-2; TCRdb outputs TRBD1, but without DNA this stays unchecked. The CDR3 is made up of 16 amino acids. Germline CDR1 SQVTM, CDR2 ANQGSEA. The chain's CDR3 is CSVENPGQGATGELFF.

This CDR3 is CATSRDTNTEAFF. The chain is built from TRBV15 and TRBJ1-1. Germline-derived CDR1 and CDR2 are LNHNV and YYDKDF (reference sequence). This CDR3 region has 13 residues.

The J gene is TRBJ2-2, the V gene TRBV4-3; no DNA is available, so the TRBD1 call from TCRdb remains unchecked. The CDR3 consists of 15 residues. CDR1 is LGHNA and CDR2 is YSLEER in the germline V gene. CDR3 sequence reads: CASSQETGGPGELFF.